Presented here are 19 T cell receptor beta chains from one specimen sequenced in a study of T cells in localized non-small cell lung cancer. TCRdb keeps only in-frame clones here, not all; method: immunoSEQ multiplex PCR. Here the sample spans about 22,000 clones, around 85% being singletons. Sequencing used PBMCs, obtained before any cancer treatment. These receptor sequences come from a man between 40 and 69 years old with stage II squamous cell lung carcinoma.

The table lists this clone with a few counts. This chain joins TRBV6-5 and TRBJ1-1, with D possibly TRBD1 on 5 matching bases. V was trimmed by 7 bases and J by 3 bases, leaving 12 bases between them. The CDR3 loop spans 13 amino acids. The germline gives CDR1 MNHEY, CDR2 SVGAGI. CDR3 protein: CASMRGTHTEAFF. For the CDR3, the DNA is TGTGCCAGCATGAGGGGAACGCACACTGAAGCTTTCTTT.

The sample holds one count of this clone. The chain recombines TRBV2 with TRBJ1-1, with D perhaps TRBD1 (5 bases). Germline assignment: CDR1 SNHLY and CDR2 FYNNEI. V was clipped by 3 bases and J by 1 base, with 9 bases between them. The CDR3 is 14 residues long. The CDR3 spells CASSDGRGNTEAFF. The CDR3 coding sequence is TGTGCCAGCAGTGATGGAAGGGGGAACACTGAAGCTTTCTTT.

This clone was counted a single time. The chain is built from TRBV5-1 and TRBJ2-5; D unclear. CDR3 size: 12 residues. V lost 6 bases, J lost 2 bases, and 8 bases lay in between. Germline assignment: CDR1 SGHRS and CDR2 YFSETQ. CDR3 sequence (DNA): TGCGCCAGCAACCAAGGTCAAGAGACCCAGTACTTC. It is translated as CASNQGQETQYF.

The chain combines TRBV7-8 with TRBJ2-3; D is unresolved. This CDR3 region has 12 residues. Trimming took 2 bases from V and 4 from J, leaving 4 bases between them. CDR1 and CDR2 (germline): SGHVS, FQNEAQ. This chain's CDR3 is CASSLRPDTQYF. In DNA form, the CDR3 reads TGTGCCAGCAGCTTAAGGCCAGATACGCAGTATTTT. The full variable domain, completed using reference TRBV7-8 and TRBJ2-3, is GAGVSQSPRYKVAKRGQDVALRCDPISGHVSLFWYQQALGQGPEFLTYFQNEAQLDKSGLPSDRFFAERPEGSVSTLKIQRTQQEDSAVYLCASSLRPDTQYFGPGTRLTVL.

J is TRBJ2-1 and V is TRBV29-1, with TRBD1 as a possible D gene (6 bases). This CDR3 has 13 amino acids. Germline CDR1 is SQVTM and CDR2 is ANQGSEA. V shed 6 bases and J shed 15 bases, with 24 bases lying between them. The CDR3 protein is CSVLMTGSDLGFF. CDR3 bases: TGCAGCGTGCTAATGACAGGATCTGATTTAGGGTTCTTC.

The rearrangement links TRBV5-6 to TRBJ1-2; unclear D gene. The CDR3 consists of 11 residues. Germline-derived CDR1 and CDR2 are SGHDT and YYEEEE. V gave up 0 bases and J gave up 3 bases, with 0 bases separating them. The CDR3 bases are TGTGCCAGCAGCTTGGACTATGGCTACACCTTC. Encoded protein: CASSLDYGYTF.

Here the CDR3 DNA reads TGTGCCAGCAGCCACGGGACTAGCGGGGGGACATACGAGCAGTACTTC. Protein product: CASSHGTSGGTYEQYF. The rearrangement uses TRBV5-4 and TRBJ2-7, with 15 bases that match TRBD2. Looked up from germline, CDR1 is SGHNT and CDR2 is YYREEE (reference sequence). Trimming took 4 bases from V and 4 from J; bases not matched to a gene: 6. The CDR3 length is 16 residues.

The chain couples TRBV29-1 to TRBJ2-1, with 11 positions matching TRBD2. The J segment lost 3 bases and the V segment lost 3 bases, leaving 10 bases of the junction unmatched. The CDR3 length is 17 residues. Germline V gives CDR1 SQVTM, CDR2 ANQGSEA. Here the CDR3 DNA reads TGCAGCGTTGAGGGTAGCGGGAGGGAGGAGAGCTACAATGAGCAGTTCTTC. Translating gives CSVEGSGREESYNEQFF.

The chain joins TRBV4-1 to TRBJ2-1; 8 nucleotides line up with TRBD2. Looked up from germline, CDR1 is MGHRA and CDR2 is YSYEKL. The CDR3 extends over 19 amino acids. Losses at the gene ends were 3 bases for V and 6 bases for J; bases not matched to a gene: 19. The CDR3 DNA follows: TGCGCCAGCAGCCACCCGGACAGCGGACCGGGAGCGGGGGTCAATGAGCAGTTCTTC. Its protein is CASSHPDSGPGAGVNEQFF.

V is TRBV6-1 and J is TRBJ1-1; D possibly corresponds to TRBD1 (6 bases). CDR1 is MNHNS, CDR2 SASEGT, per germline. The CDR3 is 16 amino acids. Trimming removed 4 bases from V and 1 base from J, with 16 bases in between. CDR3 protein: CASSVPQTGWNTEAFF. The DNA of the CDR3 is TGTGCCAGCAGTGTCCCCCAGACAGGTTGGAACACTGAAGCTTTCTTT.

This chain's CDR3 is CASSLGRAYGYTF. The CDR3 nucleotides are TGTGCCAGCAGCTTGGGAAGGGCCTATGGCTACACCTTC. The chain employs TRBV5-6 and TRBJ1-2; D is unclear. With 0 bases removed from V and 4 bases from J, the gap between germline ends came to 7 bases. This CDR3 region has 13 residues. In germline, CDR1 is SGHDT, CDR2 YYEEEE.

The rearrangement joins TRBV28 to TRBJ1-1; 8 positions match TRBD1. Germline CDR1 is MDHEN and CDR2 is SYDVKM. The CDR3 loop spans 14 amino acids. J lost 11 bases, V lost 7 bases, and 15 bases had no gene match. CDR3 sequence reads: CASNTAGTGKGAFF. DNA for the CDR3: TGTGCCAGCAACACAGCCGGGACAGGAAAGGGGGCTTTCTTT.

Here the CDR3 DNA reads TGTGCCAGCAGCCCCCCCTCCGGGGAGCTGTTTTTT. It specifies CASSPPSGELFF. This chain links TRBV7-2 with TRBJ2-2, with D unclear. V was trimmed by 5 bases and J by 6 bases, leaving 7 bases between them. The CDR3 runs to 12 residues. The germline gives CDR1 SGHTA, CDR2 FQGNSA.

The sample holds one count of this clone. V and J are TRBV5-4 and TRBJ2-7; D is possibly TRBD2 (6 bases). The germline CDR1 and CDR2 sequences are SGHNT and YYREEE (reference sequence). Trimming left V 5 bases short and J 4 bases short, with 19 bases between. The CDR3 has 15 amino acids. Here the CDR3 DNA reads TGTGCCAGCAGATTCCACGGGGGATCCAGGTACGAGCAGTACTTC. Residues: CASRFHGGSRYEQYF.

This clone was recorded a few times. The chain employs TRBV5-8 and TRBJ1-3, with D unclear. Germline CDR1 and CDR2: SGHTS and YDEGEE. The CDR3 totals 14 residues. The V gene lost 6 bases and the J gene lost 0 bases, with 10 bases spanning the gap. CDR3 loop: CASNSGFSGNTIYF. In nucleotides, the CDR3 is TGTGCCAGCAACTCGGGGTTCTCTGGAAACACCATATATTTT.

The chain recombines TRBV5-8 with TRBJ2-1; TRBD1 matches at 8 bases. Trimming at V came to 4 bases and at J to 1 base, leaving 7 bases not matched to a gene. CDR3 length equals 16 residues. In germline, CDR1 is SGHTS, CDR2 YDEGEE. The CDR3 DNA reads TGTGCCAGCAGCCCGGACAGGGTAGTATCCTACAATGAGCAGTTCTTC. It is translated as CASSPDRVVSYNEQFF. Based on the CDR3 plus reference TRBV5-8 and TRBJ2-1, the full variable domain is EAGVTQSPTHLIKTRGQQATLRCSPISGHTSVYWYQQALGLGLQFLLWYDEGEERNRGNFPPRFSGRQFPNYSSELNVNALELEDSALYLCASSPDRVVSYNEQFFGPGTRLTVL.

The chain has TRBV19 and TRBJ1-1, with TRBD1 matching over 8 bases. Losses at the gene ends were 5 bases for V and 8 bases for J; bases not matched to a gene: 10. The CDR3 is 14 amino acids. CDR1 is LNHDA and CDR2 is SQIVND in the germline V gene (reference sequence). CDR3 in amino acids: CASSSPQGAGEAFF. The CDR3 DNA is TGTGCCAGTAGTTCCCCCCAGGGGGCTGGAGAAGCTTTCTTT.

This clone has a handful of counts. The V gene is TRBV6-5, the J gene TRBJ2-2; D gene uncertain. This CDR3 region has 14 residues. Germline V gene sequence: CDR1 MNHEY, CDR2 SVGAGI. The V and J ends lost 5 bases and 4 bases respectively, with 11 bases between them. Written as DNA, the CDR3 is TGTGCCAGCAGTGGTAACGTGATCACCGGGGAGCTGTTTTTT. The encoded protein is CASSGNVITGELFF.

The chain combines TRBV29-1 with TRBJ2-5; 9 bases match TRBD1. The CDR3 consists of 13 residues. Trimming at V came to 7 bases and at J to 4 bases, leaving 7 bases not matched to a gene. Looked up from germline, CDR1 is SQVTM and CDR2 is ANQGSEA. The CDR3 DNA follows: TGCAGCGGAGGGACAGGGAAAGGAGAGACCCAGTACTTC. This sequence encodes CSGGTGKGETQYF.